This TCR beta chain was sequenced for a study of beta chain features in type 1 diabetes. Broader study findings: In every one of the four CD4+ subsets, TCRB CDR3s were moderately but significantly shorter in Type 1 diabetes patients. Junctions at VDJ sites from type 1 diabetes patients had fewer insertions and more deletions.

Via CD45RO/CCR7/CD25/CD127/CD95/CD27, cells of the CD4+ naive, central memory, regulatory and stem cell-like memory subsets were sorted. Every sorted population was more than 98% pure. Regarding this clone: Its antigen is still unknown.

Germline CDR1 reads LNHDA; CDR2 reads SQIVND (reference sequence). V shed 4 bases, J shed 3 bases, and the junction held 4 bases outside the gene matches. This CDR3 is 14 amino acids long. Isolated RNA was reverse transcribed in full, so expressed TCRB transcripts were sequenced. Repertoires were generated with immunoSEQ multiplex PCR, while TCRdb's copy carries only in-frame clones and drops some. The data contain 150,000 to 200,000 clones, about 9.1% of them singletons. V is TRBV19 and J is TRBJ1-2, with 8 bases aligning to TRBD1. The receptor was derived from a woman between 18 and 29 years old in good health. Specimen: central memory CD4+ T cells from blood. The CDR3 spells CASSTGGADYGYTF. As DNA, the CDR3 is TGTGCCAGTAGTACAGGGGGCGCGGACTATGGCTACACCTTC. The whole variable domain, remainder taken from reference TRBV19 and TRBJ1-2, is DGGITQSPKYLFRKEGQNVTLSCEQNLNHDAMYWYRQDPGQGLRLIYYSQIVNDFQKGDIAEGYSVSREKKESFPLTVTSAQKNPTAFYLCASSTGGADYGYTFGSGTRLTVV.